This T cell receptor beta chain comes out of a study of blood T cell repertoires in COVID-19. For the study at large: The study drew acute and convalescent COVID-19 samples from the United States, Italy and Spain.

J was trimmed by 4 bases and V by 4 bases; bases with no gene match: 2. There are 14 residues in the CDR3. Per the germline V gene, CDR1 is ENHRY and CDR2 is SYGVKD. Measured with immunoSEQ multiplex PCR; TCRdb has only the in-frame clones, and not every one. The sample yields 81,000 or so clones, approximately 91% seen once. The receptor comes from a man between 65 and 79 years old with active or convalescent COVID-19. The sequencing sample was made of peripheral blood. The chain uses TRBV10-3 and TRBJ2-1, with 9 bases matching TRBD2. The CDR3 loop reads CAISASGDYNEQFF. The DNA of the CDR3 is TGTGCCATCAGTGCTAGCGGGGATTACAATGAGCAGTTCTTC.